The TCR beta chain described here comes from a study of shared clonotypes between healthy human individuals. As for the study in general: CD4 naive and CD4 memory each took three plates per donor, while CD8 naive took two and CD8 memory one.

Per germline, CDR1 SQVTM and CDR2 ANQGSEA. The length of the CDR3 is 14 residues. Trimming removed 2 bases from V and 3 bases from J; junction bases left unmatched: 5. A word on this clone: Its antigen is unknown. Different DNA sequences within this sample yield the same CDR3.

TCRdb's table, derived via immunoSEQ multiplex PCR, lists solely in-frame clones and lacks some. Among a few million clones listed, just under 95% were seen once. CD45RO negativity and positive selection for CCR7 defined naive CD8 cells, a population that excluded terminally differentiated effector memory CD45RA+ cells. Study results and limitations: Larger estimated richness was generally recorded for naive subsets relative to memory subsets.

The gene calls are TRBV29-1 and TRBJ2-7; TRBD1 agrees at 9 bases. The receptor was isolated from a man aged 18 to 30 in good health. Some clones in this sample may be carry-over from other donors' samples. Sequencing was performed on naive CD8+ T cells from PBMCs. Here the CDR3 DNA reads TGCAGCGTTGAAACTCGGGACAGGGACTACGAGCAGTACTTC. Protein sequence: CSVETRDRDYEQYF.